The 10 T cell receptor beta chains below were found in one sample sequenced in a study of T cell responses to AZD1222 COVID-19 vaccine. The table came from immunoSEQ multiplex PCR; TCRdb's copy has only in-frame clones and leaves some out. The sample consists of roughly 120,000 clones, more than 70% of them appearing once. The sample consisted of peripheral blood, taken 28 days after the second AZD1222 dose. The receptors originated from an adult who received the AZD1222 COVID-19 vaccine.

The chain links TRBV7-9 to TRBJ1-1; D gene uncertain. The CDR3 contains 15 residues. The germline CDR1 and CDR2 sequences are SEHNR and FQNEAQ (reference sequence). Trimming took 5 bases from V and 3 from J, leaving 16 bases between them. The CDR3 region has the DNA TGTGCCAGCAGCCTCTACACCTCCGGGGACACTGAAGCTTTCTTT. Translated, it gives CASSLYTSGDTEAFF.

The rearrangement uses TRBV2 and TRBJ2-5; D gene uncertain. Per germline, CDR1 SNHLY and CDR2 FYNNEI. This CDR3 spans 14 amino acids. The V and J ends lost 6 bases and 4 bases respectively, with 15 bases between them. CDR3 sequence reads: CASRPIKEAETQYF. The CDR3 bases are TGTGCCAGCAGACCAATAAAAGAGGCAGAGACCCAGTACTTC.

This clone is a singleton in its sample. V gene TRBV7-6 combines with J gene TRBJ2-7; 10 nucleotides line up with TRBD1. Germline values: CDR1 SGHVS, CDR2 FNYEAQ. The CDR3 has 15 amino acids. The trim removed 10 bases at V and 0 bases at J, leaving 9 bases unmatched. The CDR3 sequence: CATRLGQGSSYEQYF. The CDR3 bases are TGTGCCACCCGGCTGGGACAGGGGAGCTCCTACGAGCAGTACTTC.

The genes are TRBV10-3 and TRBJ1-1; D unresolved. The CDR3 runs to 12 residues. Trimming removed 3 bases from V and 0 bases from J, with 2 bases in between. The V gene's germline CDR1 is ENHRY and CDR2 SYGVKD. The CDR3 coding sequence is TGTGCCATCAGTGACATGAACACTGAAGCTTTCTTT. Translated, it gives CAISDMNTEAFF.

The chain links TRBV12-3 or TRBV12-4 to TRBJ2-7; D gene uncertain. Trimming cost V 5 bases and J 3 bases, with 11 bases left between them. CDR3 length: 13 amino acids. In nucleotides, the CDR3 is TGTGCCAGCAGTATCAAGGTCGGCTACGAGCAGTACTTC. This sequence encodes CASSIKVGYEQYF.

The genes are TRBV7-9 and TRBJ1-6; possibly TRBD1 for D (6 bases). The CDR3 contains 15 residues. Germline CDR1 is SEHNR and CDR2 is FQNEAQ (reference sequence). V shed 3 bases and J shed 8 bases, with 14 bases lying between them. CDR3 DNA: TGTGCCAGCAGCTTTACAGGGAAAAGGTATTCACCCCTCCACTTT. Protein product: CASSFTGKRYSPLHF.

As for this clone: Other DNA sequences from this sample encode an identical CDR3 as well. J is TRBJ1-5 and V is TRBV19; no clear D gene. From germline, CDR1 is LNHDA and CDR2 SQIVND (reference sequence). The CDR3 is made up of 14 amino acids. V gave up 1 base and J gave up 2 bases, with 6 bases separating them. The DNA of the CDR3 is TGTGCCAGTAGTATAGTAGGAGGCAATCAGCCCCAGCATTTT. As protein: CASSIVGGNQPQHF.

The chain carries TRBV29-1 and TRBJ1-1; no definite D call. Germline CDR1 reads SQVTM; CDR2 reads ANQGSEA. V lost 0 bases and J 0 bases, leaving 8 bases between the germline ends. The CDR3 is made up of 14 amino acids. The CDR3 DNA sequence: TGCAGCGTTGAAGATGAGCCTATGAACACTGAAGCTTTCTTT. Translating it yields CSVEDEPMNTEAFF.

This clone appeared once. J is TRBJ1-4 and V is TRBV28; 10 nucleotides match TRBD1. Per the germline V gene, CDR1 is MDHEN and CDR2 is SYDVKM. The CDR3 has 15 residues. V trimming: 6 bases; J trimming: 3 bases; junction bases outside the gene matches: 4. For the CDR3, the DNA is TGTGCCAGCAGAGACAGGGGGCCGTCTAATGAAAAACTGTTTTTT. As protein: CASRDRGPSNEKLFF. Drawing the rest from reference TRBV28 and TRBJ1-4, the complete variable domain is DVKVTQSSRYLVKRTGEKVFLECVQDMDHENMFWYRQDPGLGLRLIYFSYDVKMKEKGDIPEGYSVSREKKERFSLILESASTNQTSMYLCASRDRGPSNEKLFFGSGTQLSVL.

This rearrangement joins TRBV6-2 or TRBV6-3 to TRBJ1-6; D gene ambiguous. V lost 0 bases and J lost 7, with 7 bases in between. The CDR3 sequence is 14 residues long. Germline V gene lookup returns CDR1 MNHEY and CDR2 SVGEGT. This CDR3 is CASSYSGENSPLHF. Here the CDR3 DNA reads TGTGCCAGCAGTTACTCGGGTGAGAATTCACCCCTCCACTTT.